This T cell receptor beta chain was sequenced during a study of patients and donors after allogeneic stem cell transplantation. TCRdb processed the RT-PCR reads anew with MiXCR; each CDR3 protein has one entry. The sample consists of approximately 200,000 distinct CDR3 sequences, around 40% of them appearing once. This clonotype was recorded a few times. The origin of this receptor is a human donor who was either an allogeneic HSCT recipient or a stem cell or donor lymphocyte infusion donor (not recorded which). It is not recorded whose cells these are; they may come from a transplant donor. Sequenced input: blood, either unsorted or a sorted T cell fraction (not recorded which).

The CDR3 spells CASSAGTGEDLGAFF. In DNA, the CDR3 is TGTGCCAGCAGCGCCGGGACAGGGGAAGATTTGGGAGCTTTCTTT. This sequence joins TRBV7-8 and TRBJ1-1; 10 bases agree with TRBD1. The germline gives CDR1 SGHVS, CDR2 FQNEAQ. With V trimmed by 5 bases and J by 10 bases, 13 bases remained unmatched. CDR3 length: 15 amino acids.